Listed below are T cell receptor beta chains from one sample, sequenced in a study of blood T cell repertoires in COVID-19. Data came from immunoSEQ multiplex PCR; TCRdb stores just in-frame clones and leaves some out. Seen here are some 200,000 clones, 83% observed once, and the top ten hold 4.5% to 5%. Sequenced input: PBMCs or T cells enriched from blood (not recorded which). These receptors were collected from a woman aged 45-60 years who had been exposed to COVID-19. CDR3s include the opening cysteine and the closing phenylalanine or tryptophan. Each record gives: J gene, D gene, CDR3 length, V gene, clone size, CDR3 DNA, CDR3 protein. The D gene is left open where the match is weak. Clone size is given for some rows only: seen once, a few or many times, or a class if the clone is expanded.

J: TRBJ1-1
D: NA
length: 15
V: TRBV7-8
size: NA
DNA: TGTGCCAGCAGCTTAGGTCGGGGGACGGACACTGAAGCTTTCTTT
CDR3: CASSLGRGTDTEAFF

J: TRBJ1-1
D: NA
length: 15
V: TRBV5-1
size: few
DNA: TGCGCCAGCGGACCTAGCAGTGGTTCTAGCACTGAAGCTTTCTTT
CDR3: CASGPSSGSSTEAFF

J: TRBJ2-3
D: NA
length: 15
V: TRBV11-2
size: NA
DNA: TGTGCCAGCAGCTTACTCCCCTCTTATTCAGATACGCAGTATTTT
CDR3: CASSLLPSYSDTQYF

J: TRBJ1-4
D: NA
length: 13
V: TRBV19
size: NA
DNA: TGTGCCAGTAGTTCCGGGAATAACGAAAAACTGTTTTTT
CDR3: CASSSGNNEKLFF

J: TRBJ2-2
D: TRBD1
length: 17
V: TRBV5-1
size: NA
DNA: TGCGCCAGCAGTCAGCGGACAGGATCGCGTCCCGCCGGGGAGCTGTTTTTT
CDR3: CASSQRTGSRPAGELFF

J: TRBJ1-2
D: NA
length: 14
V: TRBV14
size: NA
DNA: TGTGCCAGCAGCCAGGTTGGGGGCGTCTATGGCTACACCTTC
CDR3: CASSQVGGVYGYTF

J: TRBJ2-2
D: TRBD1
length: 17
V: TRBV5-1
size: NA
DNA: TGCGCCAGCAGCTCCCTGACAGGGCCTGCGAACACCGGGGAGCTGTTTTTT
CDR3: CASSSLTGPANTGELFF

J: TRBJ2-3
D: TRBD2
length: 17
V: TRBV10-3
size: NA
DNA: TGTGCCATCAGTCCCTCCGGACTAGCTGGGGGCACAGATACGCAGTATTTT
CDR3: CAISPSGLAGGTDTQYF

J: TRBJ1-5
D: TRBD1
length: 14
V: TRBV18
size: few
DNA: TGTGCCAGCTCACGGGACAGGGGGCGTCAGCCCCAGCATTTT
CDR3: CASSRDRGRQPQHF

J: TRBJ1-5
D: NA
length: 14
V: TRBV28
size: NA
DNA: TGTGCCAGCTTGATCGGGGGAGGGAATCAGCCCCAGCATTTT
CDR3: CASLIGGGNQPQHF

J: TRBJ1-5
D: TRBD1
length: 16
V: TRBV5-5
size: NA
DNA: TGTGCCAGCAGCTTGGCCGACAGGGGGGGCAATCAGCCCCAGCATTTT
CDR3: CASSLADRGGNQPQHF

J: TRBJ2-2
D: TRBD2
length: 16
V: TRBV5-6
size: NA
DNA: TGTGCCAGCAGCCCCCTATTGGGGGGGGTCTCCGGGGAGCTGTTTTTT
CDR3: CASSPLLGGVSGELFF

J: TRBJ1-2
D: NA
length: 15
V: TRBV5-4
size: few
DNA: TGTGCCAGCAGCTTGACCCAGGGTGCCATACGGGGCTACACCTTC
CDR3: CASSLTQGAIRGYTF

J: TRBJ2-3
D: NA
length: 15
V: TRBV4-2
size: NA
DNA: TGTGCCAGCAGCCAGACAGGAGGTCCCACAGATACGCAGTATTTT
CDR3: CASSQTGGPTDTQYF

J: TRBJ2-2
D: NA
length: 16
V: TRBV12-1
size: NA
DNA: TGTGCCAGCAGCTCCACTAGCGGGGGGAACACCGGGGAGCTGTTTTTT
CDR3: CASSSTSGGNTGELFF

J: TRBJ1-2
D: TRBD1
length: 12
V: TRBV2
size: NA
DNA: TGTGCCAGCAGTCCAGACAGGGGAGGCTACACCTTC
CDR3: CASSPDRGGYTF

J: TRBJ2-3
D: NA
length: 14
V: TRBV5-1
size: NA
DNA: TGCGCCAGCAACGAGGCAGGGATCACAGATACGCAGTATTTT
CDR3: CASNEAGITDTQYF

J: TRBJ2-7
D: TRBD2
length: 14
V: TRBV18
size: few
DNA: TGTGCCAGCTCCCAACTTGGACTAGCGGGCGAGCAGTACTTC
CDR3: CASSQLGLAGEQYF

J: TRBJ1-4
D: NA
length: 15
V: TRBV19
size: NA
DNA: TGTGCCAGTAGTCGTCCGGGAGCAACTAATGAAAAACTGTTTTTT
CDR3: CASSRPGATNEKLFF

J: TRBJ1-1
D: NA
length: 16
V: TRBV7-8
size: NA
DNA: TGTGCCAGCAGCTTAGTTACAGGGAATGTGGGCACTGAAGCTTTCTTT
CDR3: CASSLVTGNVGTEAFF

J: TRBJ2-1
D: NA
length: 16
V: TRBV7-8
size: few
DNA: TGTGCCAGCAGCCCGTTCGGAGGGGGCACCCACAATGAGCAGTTCTTC
CDR3: CASSPFGGGTHNEQFF

J: TRBJ1-1
D: NA
length: 15
V: TRBV6-5
size: NA
DNA: TGTGCCAGCAGTTACGGGCCTACATTGAACACTGAAGCTTTCTTT
CDR3: CASSYGPTLNTEAFF

J: TRBJ2-7
D: NA
length: 11
V: TRBV2
size: NA
DNA: TGTGCCAGCAGTGAACGGGACGAGCAGTACTTC
CDR3: CASSERDEQYF

J: TRBJ2-5
D: TRBD1
length: 17
V: TRBV25-1
size: NA
DNA: TGTGCCAGCGGGGGACAGGGCGAAGTCTCAAGCGGGGAGACCCAGTACTTC
CDR3: CASGGQGEVSSGETQYF

J: TRBJ2-2
D: TRBD1
length: 16
V: TRBV5-1
size: NA
DNA: TGCGCCAGCAGCTTGGCTGGACAGGGTAGTACCGGGGAGCTGTTTTTT
CDR3: CASSLAGQGSTGELFF

J: TRBJ2-5
D: TRBD2
length: 15
V: TRBV6-5
size: NA
DNA: TGTGCCAGCAGTTGGACTAGCGGGGGGTTAGAGACCCAGTACTTC
CDR3: CASSWTSGGLETQYF

J: TRBJ2-3
D: TRBD2
length: 14
V: TRBV19
size: NA
DNA: TGTGCCAGTAGGAGAGGGACTAGCACATATACGCAGTATTTT
CDR3: CASRRGTSTYTQYF

J: TRBJ2-7
D: NA
length: 13
V: TRBV5-8
size: NA
DNA: TGTGCCAGCAGCTGGGGACACCTCTACGAGCAGTACTTC
CDR3: CASSWGHLYEQYF

J: TRBJ1-1
D: NA
length: 14
V: TRBV4-1
size: NA
DNA: TGCGCCAGCAGCCAAGATAGCGGTTGGACTGAAGCTTTCTTT
CDR3: CASSQDSGWTEAFF

J: TRBJ1-3
D: NA
length: 13
V: TRBV11-2
size: NA
DNA: TGTGCCAGCAGCTCAGGGCCACGAAACACCATATATTTT
CDR3: CASSSGPRNTIYF

J: TRBJ1-2
D: TRBD1
length: 15
V: TRBV6-4
size: few
DNA: TGTGCCAGCAGGGCCGACACAGGGGCTCGGTATGGCTACACCTTC
CDR3: CASRADTGARYGYTF

J: TRBJ1-2
D: NA
length: 12
V: TRBV28
size: NA
DNA: TGTGCCACCCTGGGGGAGGCCGGCGGCTACACCTTC
CDR3: CATLGEAGGYTF

J: TRBJ2-5
D: TRBD2
length: 14
V: TRBV5-6
size: once
DNA: TGTGCCAGCAGCGAAGCGGGGGGGTTGGAGACCCAGTACTTC
CDR3: CASSEAGGLETQYF

J: TRBJ2-1
D: TRBD1
length: 13
V: TRBV29-1
size: NA
DNA: TGCAGCGTCGCTGTACAGGGGGCGGGTGAGCAGTTCTTC
CDR3: CSVAVQGAGEQFF

J: TRBJ2-7
D: TRBD2
length: 13
V: TRBV5-1
size: once
DNA: TGCGCCAGCAGCCCGGGACTAGCGGGAGAGCAGTACTTC
CDR3: CASSPGLAGEQYF

J: TRBJ2-5
D: TRBD2
length: 16
V: TRBV5-1
size: NA
DNA: TGCGCCAGCAGCTTGGGACTAGCGGGGGGGCAAGAGACCCAGTACTTC
CDR3: CASSLGLAGGQETQYF

J: TRBJ2-1
D: NA
length: 11
V: TRBV12-3/TRBV12-4
size: NA
DNA: TGTGCCAGCAGCAGAATTAATGAGCAGTTCTTC
CDR3: CASSRINEQFF

J: TRBJ1-2
D: TRBD1
length: 18
V: TRBV10-1
size: NA
DNA: TGCGCCAGCAGGGGGGGCCGGGACAGGGTGAGATTTAACTATGGCTACACCTTC
CDR3: CASRGGRDRVRFNYGYTF

J: TRBJ1-1
D: TRBD1
length: 13
V: TRBV12-5
size: NA
DNA: TGTGCTAGTGGCCTGACAGGGTACACTGAAGCTTTCTTT
CDR3: CASGLTGYTEAFF

J: TRBJ1-6
D: TRBD1
length: 14
V: TRBV9
size: NA
DNA: TGTGCCAGCAGCGTGGGACAGGGATCTTCACCCCTCCACTTT
CDR3: CASSVGQGSSPLHF

J: TRBJ1-3
D: NA
length: 15
V: TRBV18
size: once
DNA: TGTGCCAGCTCCCCCCGCGGTGGCTCTGGAAACACCATATATTTT
CDR3: CASSPRGGSGNTIYF

J: TRBJ2-2
D: NA
length: 18
V: TRBV9
size: NA
DNA: TGTGCCAGCAGCGTCGAACTGAGGAGGGCCGCATCCACCGGGGAGCTGTTTTTT
CDR3: CASSVELRRAASTGELFF

J: TRBJ1-2
D: TRBD1
length: 18
V: TRBV27
size: once
DNA: TGTGCCAGCAGTTTGTTACCCGCGGGACAGTTTGCTAACTATGGCTACACCTTC
CDR3: CASSLLPAGQFANYGYTF

J: TRBJ1-2
D: NA
length: 12
V: TRBV6-5
size: NA
DNA: TGTGCCAGCAGGAAGGACAGCTATGGCTACACCTTC
CDR3: CASRKDSYGYTF

J: TRBJ1-3
D: NA
length: 15
V: TRBV29-1
size: few
DNA: TGCAGCGTTGTCCCCGGACCTAAGGGGGGAAACACCATATATTTT
CDR3: CSVVPGPKGGNTIYF

J: TRBJ1-3
D: NA
length: 17
V: TRBV19
size: NA
DNA: TGTGCCAGTAGCTCATACAGGGTCTCGAGCTCTGGAAACACCATATATTTT
CDR3: CASSSYRVSSSGNTIYF

J: TRBJ1-5
D: NA
length: 13
V: TRBV10-2
size: NA
DNA: TGCGCCAGCAGTGAGGGGCTGAATCAGCCCCAGCATTTT
CDR3: CASSEGLNQPQHF

J: TRBJ2-7
D: TRBD1
length: 15
V: TRBV7-9
size: NA
DNA: TGTGCCAGCAGCCTAACCGGGACAGGGGCCTACGAGCAGTACTTC
CDR3: CASSLTGTGAYEQYF